The 29 T cell receptor beta chains below were found in one sample sequenced in a study of blood T cells in healthy people across ages. Next came a second PCR, run for roughly 6 to 11 cycles, which used a sample-barcoded 5' primer along with a J-beta primer mix. TCRdb reanalysed the 5' RACE reads using MiXCR and keeps one entry per CDR3 protein. The profile shows under 2 million distinct CDR3 sequences, almost 35% of them singletons. Sequenced material: blood. Receptor source: a woman in her 30s in good health.

The V call is TRBV3-1, the J call TRBJ2-7; D is unresolved. V was cut by 1 base and J by 2 bases, with 12 bases left in between. The CDR3 totals 15 residues. Germline V CDR1 and CDR2: LGHDT, YNNKEL (reference sequence). CDR3 amino acids: CASSQATPGAYEQYF. Written as DNA, the CDR3 is TGTGCCAGCAGCCAAGCGACTCCTGGGGCCTACGAGCAGTACTTC.

The chain links TRBV24-1 to TRBJ2-1; D remains unclear. The CDR3 extends over 15 amino acids. Germline CDR1 KGHDR, CDR2 SFDVKD. Deletions cut 6 bases from V and 0 bases from J, with 11 bases between. The CDR3 DNA reads as TGTGCCACCAGTTCTTTCTTGAGCTCCTACAATGAGCAGTTCTTC. It codes for CATSSFLSSYNEQFF.

The sample holds a few counts of this clonotype. The chain recombines TRBV10-3 with TRBJ2-5; D is ambiguous. The closer fit of TRBJ2-7 to the DNA end suggests the J call may be wrong. Germline values: CDR1 ENHRY, CDR2 SYGVKD. The CDR3 is made up of 13 amino acids. The CDR3 DNA sequence: TGTGCCATCAGGGAGATGGCAACTAACGAGCAGTACTTC. Protein sequence: CAIREMATNEQYF.

This chain uses TRBV7-2 with TRBJ2-5; weak D call: TRBD1 (6 bases). CDR1 is SGHTA, CDR2 FQGNSA, per germline. The V and J ends lost 5 bases and 1 base respectively, with 17 bases between them. The CDR3 is 16 residues long. In DNA form, the CDR3 reads TGTGCCAGCAGCGTAAGACAGGCGCCTTTCCAAGAGACCCAGTACTTC. Translation gives CASSVRQAPFQETQYF.

There are a few counts of this clonotype. This rearrangement joins TRBV2 to TRBJ2-3; the match to TRBD2 covers 15 bases. Unmatched junction bases numbered 4, after V lost 5 bases and J lost 4 bases. The CDR3 is 16 amino acids. Per germline, CDR1 SNHLY and CDR2 FYNNEI. CDR3 sequence reads: CASSRTSGRVSDTQYF. The CDR3 DNA sequence: TGTGCCAGCAGTCGGACTAGCGGGAGGGTGTCAGATACGCAGTATTTT.

This clonotype was seen a few times. J is TRBJ2-7 and V is TRBV6-6; D is unclear. This CDR3 is 12 amino acids long. Per germline, CDR1 MNHNY and CDR2 SVGAGI (reference sequence). V gave up 2 bases and J gave up 7 bases, with 9 bases separating them. CDR3 coding DNA: TGTGCCAGCAGTTACGCCCAAGTGGAGCAGTACTTC. Residues: CASSYAQVEQYF.

The chain joins TRBV7-9 to TRBJ2-1; no clear D gene. Trimming cost V 1 base and J 11 bases, with 15 bases left between them. This CDR3 is built from 14 residues. CDR1 is SEHNR and CDR2 is FQNEAQ in the germline V gene (reference sequence). Here the CDR3 reads CASSLGSIGNKQFF. CDR3 nucleotides: TGTGCCAGCAGCTTAGGTTCGATAGGGAATAAGCAGTTCTTC.

This clonotype showed up just a few times. The chain links TRBV24-1 to TRBJ2-7; no clear D. CDR3 length equals 12 residues. Trimming pared 0 bases from V and 9 bases from J, leaving 8 bases between. Germline lookup yields CDR1 KGHDR and CDR2 SFDVKD. CDR3 sequence (DNA): TGTGCCACCAGTGATTTGTCCGGGTGGCAGTACTTC. Translated: CATSDLSGWQYF.

This clonotype is a singleton in its sample. The rearrangement links TRBV20-1 to TRBJ2-1; D ambiguous. The CDR3 extends over 15 amino acids. The germline V gene has CDR1 DFQATT and CDR2 SNEGSKA (reference sequence). As DNA, the CDR3 is TGCAGCCCCTGGGTAGCCCTATCAACCTACAATGAGCAGTTCTTC. Amino acids: CSPWVALSTYNEQFF.

V is TRBV18 and J is TRBJ2-3, with 10 bases lining up with TRBD1. Germline V gives CDR1 KGHSH, CDR2 LQKENI. Trimming at V came to 6 bases and at J to 6 bases, leaving 6 bases not matched to a gene. The CDR3 is 14 residues long. CDR3: CASSQTGGFDTQYF. The CDR3 bases are TGTGCCAGCTCGCAGACAGGGGGCTTTGATACGCAGTATTTT.

As to this clonotype: This may be a read error: a much more frequent sequence differs by one nucleotide. In DNA form, the CDR3 reads TGTGCCAGCAGCCCAGGGGGGGCGATTTGGGGGACCCAGTACTTC. Translation: CASSPGGAIWGTQYF. The chain is built from TRBV9 and TRBJ2-7; D is tentatively TRBD1 or TRBD2 (7 bases each). The J call may be mistaken, given a closer DNA end match to TRBJ2-5. The CDR3 is 15 residues long. Germline assignment: CDR1 SGDLS and CDR2 YYNGEE.

In its sample, this clonotype was seen a few times. CDR3 DNA: TGTGCCAGCAGTTGGACAGCCTATGGCTACACCTTC. It encodes CASSWTAYGYTF. V and J are TRBV12-3 or TRBV12-4 and TRBJ1-2; possible D gene TRBD1, 6 bases. V dropped 4 bases and J dropped 4 bases, with 7 bases sitting between them. This CDR3 region has 12 residues.

Points on this clonotype: A far larger clone is one nucleotide away, so this likely arose from a read error. The CDR3 reads CASSSGTVPYGQYF. DNA of the CDR3: TGTGCCAGCAGCTCGGGGACTGTTCCCTACGGGCAGTACTTC. The chain joins TRBV7-3 to TRBJ2-7, with a weak D call TRBD2 (6 bases). The CDR3 is made up of 14 amino acids. CDR1 and CDR2 (germline): SGHTA, FQGTGA.

In this sample, this clonotype turned up a few times. The chain couples TRBV7-9 to TRBJ2-4; D call uncertain. The DNA end favors TRBJ2-7, so the J call may be wrong. There are 12 residues in the CDR3. Germline V CDR1 and CDR2: SEHNR, FQNEAQ (reference sequence). CDR3 region: CASSLMETEQYF. Here the CDR3 DNA reads TGTGCCAGCAGCTTAATGGAGACCGAGCAGTACTTC.

This clonotype was seen a handful of times. The chain is built from TRBV7-8 and TRBJ2-7; TRBD1 is a possible D gene (5 bases). Germline V gene lookup returns CDR1 SGHVS and CDR2 FQNEAQ. The CDR3 extends over 15 amino acids. Trimming cost V 1 base and J 0 bases, with 10 bases left between them. CDR3 loop: CASSLVYDSSYEQYF. The CDR3 DNA sequence: TGTGCCAGCAGCTTAGTATATGACAGCTCCTACGAGCAGTACTTC.

This clonotype was seen many times. The chain combines TRBV2 with TRBJ2-7; 7 nucleotides match TRBD1. The CDR3 covers 13 residues. Per germline, CDR1 SNHLY and CDR2 FYNNEI. With 6 bases clipped from V and 5 bases from J, the junction kept 7 bases outside the gene matches. In DNA, the CDR3 is TGTGCCAGCAGCCCTACCACAGGGGACGAGCAGTACTTC. It encodes CASSPTTGDEQYF. Full variable domain (missing parts from reference TRBV2 and TRBJ2-7): EPEVTQTPSHQVTQMGQEVILRCVPISNHLYFYWYRQILGQKVEFLVSFYNNEISEKSEIFDDQFSVERPDGSNFTLKIRSTKLEDSAMYFCASSPTTGDEQYFGPGTRLTVT.

Many counts were recorded for this clonotype. V and J are TRBV7-9 and TRBJ1-2; TRBD1 agrees at 8 bases. The CDR3 is 14 residues long. Germline V gives CDR1 SEHNR, CDR2 FQNEAQ (reference sequence). V lost 5 bases and J lost 6; bases outside the gene matches: 8. The chain's CDR3 is CASSRDRSYDGYTF. The CDR3 nucleotides read TGTGCCAGCAGCCGGGACAGGTCCTACGATGGCTACACCTTC.

As concerns this clonotype: A much larger clone lies one base from this, so it may be a read error. The chain links TRBV29-1 to TRBJ2-3, with unresolved D. V dropped 4 bases and J dropped 2 bases, with 10 bases sitting between them. The germline gives CDR1 SQVTM, CDR2 ANQGSEA. This CDR3 is built from 13 residues. DNA of the CDR3: TGCAGCGTTGCACCCAAGCTCACAGATACGCAGTATTTT. Amino acid sequence: CSVAPKLTDTQYF.

This clonotype was seen repeatedly, ten times or more. The J gene is TRBJ2-1, the V gene TRBV24-1, with TRBD2 matching 9 bases. Germline values: CDR1 KGHDR, CDR2 SFDVKD. V lost 9 bases, J lost 10 bases, and 12 bases stayed unmatched. CDR3 length equals 14 residues. The CDR3 coding sequence is TGTGCCACCGGGAAGGGACTAGCCTCGATGGAGCAGTTCTTC. Encoded protein: CATGKGLASMEQFF.

Only a few counts were recorded for this clonotype. J is TRBJ2-4 and V is TRBV10-2; possibly TRBD2 for D (6 bases). Gene TRBJ2-7 matches the end of the DNA better, so the J call may be wrong. Germline V lookup: CDR1 WSHSY, CDR2 SAAADI. The CDR3 covers 15 residues. CDR3 in amino acids: CASSDRTIGSFEQYF. CDR3 DNA: TGCGCCAGCAGTGACAGGACTATAGGATCATTCGAGCAGTACTTC.

In the case of this clonotype: At one boundary the junction diverges from the germline segment, which might be a read error. V gene TRBV12-3 or TRBV12-4 combines with J gene TRBJ2-1, with 10 bases aligning to TRBD2. This CDR3 comprises 15 residues. The CDR3 sequence: CTSSSLAGEASEQFF. As DNA, the CDR3 is TGTACCAGCAGTTCCCTAGCGGGAGAGGCAAGTGAGCAGTTCTTC.

V and J are TRBV5-4 and TRBJ1-2; D uncertain. The CDR3 is made up of 13 amino acids. Trimming pared 0 bases from V and 8 bases from J, leaving 11 bases between. Germline V gene data show CDR1 as SGHNT and CDR2 as YYREEE (reference sequence). Here the CDR3 DNA reads TGTGCCAGCAGCTTGGGATCCGATGGAGGCTACACCTTC. Translating gives CASSLGSDGGYTF. The entire variable domain, with the rest obtained from reference TRBV5-4 and TRBJ1-2, is as follows: ETGVTQSPTHLIKTRGQQVTLRCSSQSGHNTVSWYQQALGQGPQFIFQYYREEENGRGNFPPRFSGLQFPNYSSELNVNALELDDSALYLCASSLGSDGGYTFGSGTRLTVV.

The gene calls are TRBV20-1 and TRBJ1-2, with D possibly TRBD1 on 5 matching bases. The CDR3 is 13 residues long. Germline-derived CDR1 and CDR2 are DFQATT and SNEGSKA (reference sequence). Deletions cut 2 bases from V and 7 bases from J, with 14 bases between. The chain's CDR3 is CSARNHRNGGYTF. In nucleotides, the CDR3 is TGCAGTGCTAGAAACCACAGGAATGGTGGCTACACCTTC.

This clonotype was seen just once. V usage is TRBV6-5 and J usage is TRBJ1-2; 7 bases align to TRBD1. Germline lookup yields CDR1 MNHEY and CDR2 SVGAGI. The CDR3 is 14 amino acids. The V segment lost 5 bases and the J segment 1 base; nucleotides outside the gene matches: 4. This CDR3 reads CASSPTGDNYGYTF. In nucleotides, the CDR3 is TGTGCCAGCAGTCCTACAGGGGATAACTATGGCTACACCTTC.

The chain recombines TRBV2 with TRBJ1-4, with D uncertain. This CDR3 contains 12 residues. The V end was cut by 6 bases, the J end by 8 bases, with 10 bases between. Germline V CDR1 and CDR2: SNHLY, FYNNEI. For the CDR3, the DNA is TGTGCCAGCAGCGCAACACGAGAAAAACTGTTTTTT. Amino acids: CASSATREKLFF. The full variable domain, completed using reference TRBV2 and TRBJ1-4, is EPEVTQTPSHQVTQMGQEVILRCVPISNHLYFYWYRQILGQKVEFLVSFYNNEISEKSEIFDDQFSVERPDGSNFTLKIRSTKLEDSAMYFCASSATREKLFFGSGTQLSVL.

V gene TRBV10-3 combines with J gene TRBJ2-2, with D perhaps assigned TRBD1 or TRBD2 (5 bases each). The CDR3 covers 18 residues. V was pared by 10 bases and J by 3 bases, with 27 bases between. Germline assignment: CDR1 ENHRY and CDR2 SYGVKD. The CDR3 DNA reads as TGTGCCACCCTCGAACCGCTTGGGGGAAGGCGCGACACCGGGGAGCTGTTTTTT. This codes for CATLEPLGGRRDTGELFF.

The chain links TRBV16 to TRBJ1-1; 7 bases are a match to TRBD1. Germline V gene sequence: CDR1 KGHSY, CDR2 FQNENV. The trim removed 5 bases at V and 2 bases at J, leaving 11 bases unmatched. CDR3 size: 16 residues. CDR3 sequence (DNA): TGTGCCAGCAGCAGGGGACAGTCCACAGCCAACACTGAAGCTTTCTTT. Protein sequence: CASSRGQSTANTEAFF.

In this sample, this clonotype turned up a few times. The rearrangement joins TRBV6-1 to TRBJ2-1; D might be TRBD1 (7 bases). Germline V gene sequence: CDR1 MNHNS, CDR2 SASEGT. Trimming stripped 8 bases from V and 0 bases from J, with 23 bases between. The CDR3 contains 18 residues. This CDR3 reads CASDSPGGGTSSYNEQFF. In DNA, the CDR3 is TGTGCCAGCGACTCCCCAGGGGGAGGAACTAGCTCCTACAATGAGCAGTTCTTC.

This clonotype was detected a few times. The CDR3 nucleotides are TGTGCCACCGGACAGGCTGAGGCCAACGTCCTGACTTTC. This translates into CATGQAEANVLTF. V and J are TRBV10-3 and TRBJ2-6; the match to TRBD1 covers 7 bases. Trimming cost V 10 bases and J 6 bases; bases outside gene matches: 6. Germline CDR1 ENHRY, CDR2 SYGVKD. This CDR3 is 13 amino acids long.